This TCR beta chain comes out of a study of cytomegalovirus exposure and HLA in healthy donors. General study points: First-cohort TCR clusters were later found to tend to co-occur in the roughly 110 validation repertoires. Over 150 TCR beta chains were listed as cytomegalovirus-associated. Most TCR sequences proved rare, with some public TCRs found in many donors.

After removal of 5 bases from V and 0 bases from J, the junction contained 3 bases not matched to a gene. This CDR3 contains 15 residues. Germline V gene data show CDR1 as SGHAT and CDR2 as FQNNGV. With regard to this clone: Its antigen is still unknown.

Assay: immunoSEQ multiplex PCR; the TCRdb copy retains only in-frame clones and omits some. The table lists roughly 56,000 clones, 85% to 95% of them singletons. The specimen sequenced was PBMCs. The chain uses TRBV11-2 and TRBJ2-7, with 11 nucleotides matching TRBD2. This TCR derives from a man between 18 and 35 years old in good health and CMV-seronegative. CDR3: CASSAGTSGSYEQYF. CDR3 bases: TGTGCCAGCAGCGCGGGGACTAGCGGCTCCTACGAGCAGTACTTC.